These 10 T cell receptor beta chains came from one sample sequenced in a study of T cells in Graves' hyperthyroidism and ophthalmopathy. Using RNA transcripts as the source, TCR beta CDR3 regions were amplified. The HTBI primer set served for first-round RT-PCR of the TCR CDR3. TCRdb re-called the multiplex PCR reads with MiXCR, one entry per CDR3 protein. The data show about half a million distinct CDR3 sequences, 15% to 20% seen once. What was sequenced was blood. These receptors were collected from a woman in her thirties with Graves' ophthalmopathy.

The chain combines TRBV27 with TRBJ2-3; 8 bases map to TRBD2. The CDR3 sequence is 15 residues long. Germline loops: CDR1 MNHEY, CDR2 SMNVEV (reference sequence). The junction had 9 bases not matched to a gene; V was cut back by 5 bases and J by 5 bases. The CDR3 region has the DNA TGTGCCAGCAGTCCCAGCGGGAGTCTGGGAGATACGCAGTATTTT. Translated: CASSPSGSLGDTQYF.

The gene calls are TRBV20-1 and TRBJ2-3; the match to TRBD2 covers 12 bases. The CDR3 sequence is 18 residues long. V trimming: 5 bases; J trimming: 1 base; junction bases outside the gene matches: 13. CDR1 is DFQATT and CDR2 is SNEGSKA in the germline V gene (reference sequence). The CDR3 DNA follows: TGCAGTGCTGAGGGGGGGCTAGCGGGAGGGAAGGGCACAGATACGCAGTATTTT. Translation: CSAEGGLAGGKGTDTQYF.

This clonotype was seen more than once but under ten times. Written as DNA, the CDR3 is TGCAGCGTGCACCCCGTCTCCTCTGGGGACACTGAAGCTTTCTTT. Its translation is CSVHPVSSGDTEAFF. The chain is built from TRBV29-1 and TRBJ1-1; D gene uncertain. CDR3 length: 15 residues. Trimming took 6 bases from V and 3 from J, leaving 20 bases between them. From germline, CDR1 is SQVTM and CDR2 ANQGSEA.

This clonotype was observed a few times. The chain recombines TRBV18 with TRBJ1-6; weak D call: TRBD1 (6 bases). This CDR3 region has 15 residues. Germline V lookup: CDR1 KGHSH, CDR2 LQKENI. Between the trimmed V and J ends, which lost 6 bases and 4 bases, there was a span of 13 bases. The CDR3 DNA follows: TGTGCCAGCTCCCGGACAGAGAATTATAATTCACCCCTCCACTTT. Amino acids: CASSRTENYNSPLHF.

This sequence joins TRBV6-1 and TRBJ2-7; 9 bases align to TRBD2. The length of the CDR3 is 14 residues. V shed 4 bases, J shed 3 bases, and the junction held 4 bases outside the gene matches. Germline V CDR1 and CDR2: MNHNS, SASEGT. The DNA for the CDR3 is TGTGCCAGCAGTGGAGGACTAGCGAACTACGAGCAGTACTTC. This sequence encodes CASSGGLANYEQYF.

This clonotype was recorded many times. This rearrangement joins TRBV18 to TRBJ2-1; D perhaps matches TRBD1 (5 bases). V lost 5 bases, J lost 3 bases, and 14 bases lay in between. The CDR3 spans 15 residues. Looked up from germline, CDR1 is KGHSH and CDR2 is LQKENI. The CDR3 DNA sequence: TGTGCCAGCTCAGCAACAGGTAGCTACTACAATGAGCAGTTCTTC. This translates into CASSATGSYYNEQFF.

This clonotype was detected ten times or more. J is TRBJ2-7 and V is TRBV30, with D possibly being TRBD1 (7 bases). Germline loops: CDR1 GTSNPN, CDR2 SVGIG (reference sequence). Trimming pared 2 bases from V and 2 bases from J, leaving 10 bases between. CDR3 length: 13 amino acids. Here the CDR3 reads CAWSQGGPYEQYF. The CDR3, as DNA: TGTGCCTGGAGTCAGGGGGGACCCTACGAGCAGTACTTC.

The chain carries TRBV4-3 and TRBJ2-2; 9 bases are shared with TRBD1. Germline assignment: CDR1 LGHNA and CDR2 YSLEER. This CDR3 is built from 15 residues. The ends lost 3 bases at V and 7 bases at J; junction bases unmatched: 6. The CDR3 region has the DNA TGCGCCAGCAGCCAGCACAGGGGGCCGGGCGGGGAGCTGTTTTTT. This sequence encodes CASSQHRGPGGELFF.

Many counts were recorded for this clonotype. V and J are TRBV12-3 or TRBV12-4 and TRBJ1-5; no clear D. With 3 bases removed from V and 6 bases from J, the gap between germline ends came to 12 bases. The CDR3 totals 14 residues. The CDR3: CASSFGQSGQPQHF. The CDR3 DNA sequence: TGTGCCAGCAGTTTTGGTCAGAGCGGTCAGCCCCAGCATTTT.

In its sample, this clonotype was seen a few times. The gene calls are TRBV29-1 and TRBJ2-5; D is undetermined. Germline V gene sequence: CDR1 SQVTM, CDR2 ANQGSEA. The germline V and J ends were trimmed by 1 base and 3 bases, with 9 bases remaining between them. The CDR3 is 13 residues long. CDR3 DNA sequence: TGCAGCGTTGAAGGCCAGGATAAAGAGACCCAGTACTTC. It codes for CSVEGQDKETQYF.